One and the same sample provided the 21 T cell receptor beta chains below, sequenced in a study of blood T cell repertoires in COVID-19. TCRdb's copy holds only in-frame clones and misses some; the assay was immunoSEQ multiplex PCR. Counted here are almost 250,000 clones, about 89% occurring once; the ten biggest clones make up around 4%. Specimen: PBMCs or T cells enriched from blood (not recorded which). These receptor sequences come from a woman in her twenties or thirties who had recovered from COVID-19.

The chain joins TRBV10-3 to TRBJ1-2; D unclear. Trimming pared 2 bases from V and 4 bases from J, leaving 8 bases between. This CDR3 has 13 residues. Germline-derived CDR1 and CDR2 are ENHRY and SYGVKD. The CDR3 nucleotides are TGTGCCATCAGTGAGGGAGGTAGCTATGGCTACACCTTC. The encoded protein is CAISEGGSYGYTF.

The rearrangement joins TRBV7-9 to TRBJ2-5; D possibly corresponds to TRBD1 (5 bases). Germline V gives CDR1 SEHNR, CDR2 FQNEAQ (reference sequence). V lost 1 base and J lost 4, with 10 bases in between. The CDR3 totals 14 residues. CDR3 amino acids: CASSLVQGGETQYF. The CDR3 nucleotides read TGTGCCAGCAGCTTAGTTCAGGGCGGAGAGACCCAGTACTTC.

The chain couples TRBV12-2 to TRBJ2-7; TRBD1 was called by the table and not checked on the DNA. TRBV12-2 is a pseudogene. This CDR3 has 15 amino acids. CDR3 in amino acids: CASRPTGKAIYEQYF. The CDR3 coding sequence is TGTGCAAGTCGCCCTACAGGGAAGGCCATATACGAGCAGTACTTC.

The chain is built from TRBV9 and TRBJ2-1; D possibly corresponds to TRBD1 (6 bases). The V and J ends lost 2 bases and 3 bases respectively, with 15 bases between them. Germline assignment: CDR1 SGDLS and CDR2 YYNGEE. This CDR3 contains 16 residues. The CDR3: CASSVTHRDNYNEQFF. The CDR3 DNA reads as TGTGCCAGCAGCGTGACACACCGGGACAACTACAATGAGCAGTTCTTC.

This clone was detected only once. CDR3 protein: CASSQEGQGAYEQYF. In DNA form, the CDR3 reads TGTGCCAGCAGCCAAGAGGGCCAGGGGGCCTACGAGCAGTACTTC. The chain couples TRBV4-2 to TRBJ2-7; TRBD1 matches at 7 bases. CDR3 size: 15 residues. V was pared by 0 bases and J by 2 bases, with 4 bases of the junction left unmatched. From germline, CDR1 is LGHNA and CDR2 YNFKEQ.

The chain couples TRBV5-4 to TRBJ2-2; 11 bases are shared with TRBD2. V gave up 0 bases and J gave up 2 bases; unmatched junction bases: 3. Germline lookup yields CDR1 SGHNT and CDR2 YYREEE (reference sequence). The CDR3 extends over 17 amino acids. Written as DNA, the CDR3 is TGTGCCAGCAGCTTGGGACTAGCGGGACTTAACACCGGGGAGCTGTTTTTT. It encodes CASSLGLAGLNTGELFF.

This clone was recorded once. In nucleotides, the CDR3 is TGCGCCAGCAGCCGGGACAGGGCGGTCCCCTATGGCTACACCTTC. Its protein is CASSRDRAVPYGYTF. The chain carries TRBV5-1 and TRBJ1-2; 9 nucleotides agree with TRBD1. V lost 4 bases to trimming and J lost 4 bases; unmatched junction nucleotides: 8. Germline V gene data show CDR1 as SGHRS and CDR2 as YFSETQ. The CDR3 is made up of 15 amino acids.

This chain joins TRBV15 and TRBJ1-2, with TRBD1 as a possible D gene (6 bases). Per the germline V gene, CDR1 is LNHNV and CDR2 is YYDKDF (reference sequence). V lost 5 bases and J lost 8, with 24 bases in between. The CDR3 consists of 16 residues. CDR3 bases: TGTGCCACCAGCGGACCGGGACAACACCTCGAGGAGGGCTACACCTTC. Protein product: CATSGPGQHLEEGYTF.

The rearrangement uses TRBV5-4 and TRBJ1-4, with D perhaps TRBD1 (5 bases). Germline V CDR1 and CDR2: SGHNT, YYREEE (reference sequence). The CDR3 totals 15 residues. Trimming cost V 1 base and J 8 bases, with 15 bases left between them. This chain's CDR3 is CASSLRAGRGEKLFF. The CDR3 nucleotides are TGTGCCAGCAGCTTGAGGGCAGGGCGGGGAGAAAAACTGTTTTTT.

This clone was found once. The chain carries TRBV28 and TRBJ1-2; 9 bases fit TRBD1. Unmatched junction bases numbered 14, after V lost 4 bases and J lost 5 bases. The CDR3 has 17 residues. The germline V gene encodes CDR1 MDHEN and CDR2 SYDVKM. The CDR3 nucleotides are TGTGCCAGCAGTTCCGCCAACCCGAGACAGGGGGTATATGGCTACACCTTC. Amino acids: CASSSANPRQGVYGYTF.

The genes are TRBV7-2 and TRBJ2-3, with 12 bases that match TRBD2. The CDR3 length is 18 residues. Looked up from germline, CDR1 is SGHTA and CDR2 is FQGNSA. V was pared by 1 base and J by 5 bases, with 10 bases of the junction left unmatched. CDR3 in amino acids: CASSLGPWTSGIIDTQYF. The CDR3 nucleotides are TGTGCCAGCAGCTTAGGTCCGTGGACTAGCGGGATAATAGATACGCAGTATTTT.

This clone was recorded once. The chain couples TRBV30 to TRBJ1-1; TRBD1 aligns across 8 bases. The CDR3 covers 14 residues. V shed 0 bases and J 4 bases; nucleotides not matched to a gene: 4. Per the germline V gene, CDR1 is GTSNPN and CDR2 is SVGIG (reference sequence). The CDR3 sequence: CAWSVTGGSTEAFF. The CDR3 DNA reads TGTGCCTGGAGTGTAACAGGGGGTTCCACTGAAGCTTTCTTT.

J is TRBJ2-3 and V is TRBV5-1, with 10 bases lining up with TRBD1. This CDR3 has 15 residues. Germline trimming cut 2 bases from V and 2 bases from J; bases unmatched to any gene: 2. In germline, CDR1 is SGHRS, CDR2 YFSETQ. Here the CDR3 reads CASSLRQGATDTQYF. CDR3 nucleotides: TGCGCCAGCAGCTTACGACAGGGGGCCACAGATACGCAGTATTTT.

The chain uses TRBV5-4 and TRBJ2-5, with D uncertain. There are 13 residues in the CDR3. CDR1 is SGHNT and CDR2 is YYREEE in the germline V gene (reference sequence). Trimming took off 0 bases at V and 1 base at J, with 4 bases between the two ends. In DNA form, the CDR3 reads TGTGCCAGCAGCTTGGTCGGCCAAGAGACCCAGTACTTC. Translation gives CASSLVGQETQYF.

This chain uses TRBV7-2 with TRBJ1-1, with 10 bases lining up with TRBD1. The ends lost 3 bases at V and 3 bases at J; junction bases unmatched: 1. Germline CDR1 is SGHTA and CDR2 is FQGNSA. CDR3 size: 14 residues. The CDR3 nucleotides read TGTGCCAGCAGCTTGGGACAGGGGTACACTGAAGCTTTCTTT. Amino acid sequence: CASSLGQGYTEAFF.

A single count supports this clone. The chain carries TRBV12-3 or TRBV12-4 and TRBJ1-1; no clear D. V was clipped by 6 bases and J by 4 bases, with 6 bases between them. CDR3 length: 11 residues. CDR3 coding DNA: TGTGCCAGCAGCGGTGGCACTGAAGCTTTCTTT. Its translation is CASSGGTEAFF.

The chain has TRBV6-2 or TRBV6-3 and TRBJ1-2, with a tentative D call TRBD1 (5 bases). V shed 5 bases and J shed 8 bases, with 18 bases lying between them. CDR3 length: 14 amino acids. Looked up from germline, CDR1 is MNHEY and CDR2 is SVGEGT. CDR3 region: CASSEGLTFGGYTF. The CDR3 DNA reads as TGTGCCAGCAGTGAGGGACTGACCTTCGGGGGCTACACCTTC.

The chain has TRBV13 and TRBJ1-1; the D is unclear. CDR3 size: 14 residues. Germline assignment: CDR1 PRHDT and CDR2 FYEKMQ (reference sequence). The V gene lost 5 bases and the J gene lost 5 bases, with 15 bases spanning the gap. In nucleotides, the CDR3 is TGTGCCAGCAGCCGTTTTGTGGGCGGGACTGAAGCTTTCTTT. Translating it yields CASSRFVGGTEAFF.

This chain connects TRBV6-6 to TRBJ1-1, with 7 bases matching TRBD1. Trimming at V came to 7 bases and at J to 4 bases, leaving 9 bases not matched to a gene. Germline V gives CDR1 MNHNY, CDR2 SVGAGI (reference sequence). The CDR3 is 14 amino acids. As DNA, the CDR3 is TGTGCCAGCAAACCGGGGCCAGGGGGCACTGAAGCTTTCTTT. Its translation is CASKPGPGGTEAFF.

The rearrangement joins TRBV3-1 (or the pseudogene TRBV3-2) to TRBJ2-7, with D perhaps TRBD1 (5 bases). Germline lookup yields CDR1 LGHDT and CDR2 YNNKEL (reference sequence). The CDR3 loop spans 16 amino acids. Between the trimmed V and J ends, which lost 1 base and 0 bases, there was a span of 13 bases. CDR3 amino acids: CASSQGLQANSYEQYF. Written as DNA, the CDR3 is TGTGCCAGCAGCCAAGGGTTACAGGCAAACTCCTACGAGCAGTACTTC.

The V gene is TRBV9, the J gene TRBJ2-3; 8 nucleotides match TRBD2. J gave up 0 bases and V 5 bases, and 8 bases lay outside the gene matches. This CDR3 comprises 16 residues. Germline CDR1 and CDR2: SGDLS and YYNGEE. CDR3 protein: CASSYFSGTSTDTQYF. CDR3 coding DNA: TGTGCCAGCAGTTACTTTAGCGGGACTAGCACAGATACGCAGTATTTT.